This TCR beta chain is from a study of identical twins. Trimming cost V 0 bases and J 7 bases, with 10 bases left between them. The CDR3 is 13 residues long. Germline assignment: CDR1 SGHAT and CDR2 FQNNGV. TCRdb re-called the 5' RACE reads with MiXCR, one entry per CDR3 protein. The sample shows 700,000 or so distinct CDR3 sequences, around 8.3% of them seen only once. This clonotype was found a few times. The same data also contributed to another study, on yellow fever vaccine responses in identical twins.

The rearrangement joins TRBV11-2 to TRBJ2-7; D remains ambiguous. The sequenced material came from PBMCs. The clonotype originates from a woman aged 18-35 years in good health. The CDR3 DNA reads TGTGCCAGCAGCTTAGACAGGAGAAGGGAGCAGTACTTC. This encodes CASSLDRRREQYF.